This T cell receptor (beta chain) was documented in a study of human T cells and chemical hapten exposure. Findings and limits, study-wide: With regard to DPC sensitization, TCRs above 1 in 1000 frequency did not change.

Trimming took 6 bases from V and 2 from J, leaving 12 bases between them. Germline V gene lookup returns CDR1 MNHNY and CDR2 SVGAGI (reference sequence). The CDR3 length is 14 residues. A remark on this clonotype: What it binds is unknown.

As the library was built, unique molecular identifiers were attached to individual cDNA molecules. Methods used by the authors: Sample TCR counts, which ranged from about 20,000 to 700,000, had a median of 95,638. Using its own MiXCR run on the RACE reads, TCRdb lists one record per CDR3 protein. The V and J calls and clone size come from TCRdb's table, not from the authors' own analysis. The sample carries 130,000 or so distinct CDR3 sequences, about 8.2% recorded once. The time point is: healthy volunteer bleed at 2 weeks. The template was total RNA from unfractionated whole blood. The origin of this receptor is a male donor in good health. Some clones in this sample may be carry-over from other donors' samples. The rearrangement uses TRBV6-6 and TRBJ2-3; D is undetermined. The sample comprised whole blood. The CDR3 DNA reads TGTGCCAGCAGCCGAGACAAAGACACAGATACGCAGTATTTT. The encoded protein is CASSRDKDTDTQYF.